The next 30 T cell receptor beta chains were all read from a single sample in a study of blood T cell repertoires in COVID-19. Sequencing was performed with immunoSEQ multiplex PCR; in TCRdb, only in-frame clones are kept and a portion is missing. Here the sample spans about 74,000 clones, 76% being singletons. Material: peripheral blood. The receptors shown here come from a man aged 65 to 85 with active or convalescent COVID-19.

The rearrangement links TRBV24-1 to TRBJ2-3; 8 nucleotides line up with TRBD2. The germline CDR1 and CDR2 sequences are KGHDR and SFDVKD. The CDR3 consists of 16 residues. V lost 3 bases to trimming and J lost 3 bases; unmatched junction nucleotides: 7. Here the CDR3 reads CATSDRGGGVTDTQYF. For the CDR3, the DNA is TGTGCCACCAGTGATCGGGGGGGAGGAGTTACAGATACGCAGTATTTT.

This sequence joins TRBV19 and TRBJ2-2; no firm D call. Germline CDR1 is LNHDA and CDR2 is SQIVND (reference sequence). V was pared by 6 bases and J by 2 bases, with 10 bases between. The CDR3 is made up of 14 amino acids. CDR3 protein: CASRTMTNTGELFF. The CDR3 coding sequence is TGTGCCAGTAGAACGATGACAAACACCGGGGAGCTGTTTTTT.

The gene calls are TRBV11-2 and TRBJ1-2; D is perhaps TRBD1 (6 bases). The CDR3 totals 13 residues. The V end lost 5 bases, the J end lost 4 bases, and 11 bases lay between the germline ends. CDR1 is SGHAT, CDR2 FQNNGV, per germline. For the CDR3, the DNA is TGTGCCAGCAGCCCGCAACAGGGCTATGGCTACACCTTC. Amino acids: CASSPQQGYGYTF.

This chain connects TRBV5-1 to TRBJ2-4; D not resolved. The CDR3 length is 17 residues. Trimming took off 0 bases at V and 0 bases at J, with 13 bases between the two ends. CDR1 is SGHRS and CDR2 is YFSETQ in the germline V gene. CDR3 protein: CASSLGGQNVAKNIQYF. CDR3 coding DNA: TGCGCCAGCAGCTTGGGCGGCCAGAACGTAGCCAAAAACATTCAGTACTTC.

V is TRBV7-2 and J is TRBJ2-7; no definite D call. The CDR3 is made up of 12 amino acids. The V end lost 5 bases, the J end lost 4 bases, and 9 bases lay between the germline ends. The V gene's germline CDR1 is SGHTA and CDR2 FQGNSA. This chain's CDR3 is CASSPSPYEQYF. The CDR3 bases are TGTGCCAGCAGCCCGTCTCCTTACGAGCAGTACTTC. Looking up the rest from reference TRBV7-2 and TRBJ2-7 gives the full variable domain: GAGVSQSPSNKVTEKGKDVELRCDPISGHTALYWYRQSLGQGLEFLIYFQGNSAPDKSGLPSDRFSAERTGGSVSTLTIQRTQQEDSAVYLCASSPSPYEQYFGPGTRLTVT.

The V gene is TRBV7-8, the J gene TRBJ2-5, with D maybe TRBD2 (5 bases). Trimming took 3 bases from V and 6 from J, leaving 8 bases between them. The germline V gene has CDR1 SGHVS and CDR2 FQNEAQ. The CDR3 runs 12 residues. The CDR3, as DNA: TGTGCCAGCAGCTTGGAGGCGAAGACCCAGTACTTC. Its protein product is CASSLEAKTQYF.

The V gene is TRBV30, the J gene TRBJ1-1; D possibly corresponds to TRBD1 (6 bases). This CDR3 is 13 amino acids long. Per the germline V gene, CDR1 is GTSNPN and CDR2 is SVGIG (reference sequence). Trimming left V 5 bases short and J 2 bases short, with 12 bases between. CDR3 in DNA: TGTGCCTGGGCCTCACAGGGAAACACTGAAGCTTTCTTT. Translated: CAWASQGNTEAFF.

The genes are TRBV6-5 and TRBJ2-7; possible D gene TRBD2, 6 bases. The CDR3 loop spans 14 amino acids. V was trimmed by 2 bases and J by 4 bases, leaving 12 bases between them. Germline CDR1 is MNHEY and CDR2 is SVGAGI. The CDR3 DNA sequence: TGTGCCAGCAGTTACCAGGGAGGTGTGTACGAGCAGTACTTC. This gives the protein CASSYQGGVYEQYF.

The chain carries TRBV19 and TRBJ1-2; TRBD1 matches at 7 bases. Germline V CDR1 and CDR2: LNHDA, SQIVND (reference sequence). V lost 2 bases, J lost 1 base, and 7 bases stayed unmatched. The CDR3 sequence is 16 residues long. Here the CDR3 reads CASSIIGTAFNYGYTF. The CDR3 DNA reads TGTGCCAGTAGTATAATCGGGACAGCTTTTAACTATGGCTACACCTTC.

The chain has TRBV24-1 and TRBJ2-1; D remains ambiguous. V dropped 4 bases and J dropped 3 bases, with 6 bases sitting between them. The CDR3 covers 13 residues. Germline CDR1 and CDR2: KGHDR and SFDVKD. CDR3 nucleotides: TGTGCCACCAGTGACTACCTCTACAATGAGCAGTTCTTC. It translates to CATSDYLYNEQFF.

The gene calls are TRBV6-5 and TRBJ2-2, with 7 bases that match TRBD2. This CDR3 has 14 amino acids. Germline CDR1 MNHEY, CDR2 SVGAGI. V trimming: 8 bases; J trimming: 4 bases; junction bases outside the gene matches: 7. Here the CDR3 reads CASGGWGGTGELFF. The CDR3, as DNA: TGTGCCAGCGGGGGTTGGGGGGGCACCGGGGAGCTGTTTTTT.

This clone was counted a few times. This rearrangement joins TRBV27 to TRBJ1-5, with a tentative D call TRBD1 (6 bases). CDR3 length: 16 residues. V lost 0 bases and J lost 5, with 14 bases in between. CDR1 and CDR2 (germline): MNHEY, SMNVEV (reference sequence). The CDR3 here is CASSLSFRGRYQPQHF. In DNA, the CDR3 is TGTGCCAGCAGTTTATCGTTCAGGGGTCGTTATCAGCCCCAGCATTTT.

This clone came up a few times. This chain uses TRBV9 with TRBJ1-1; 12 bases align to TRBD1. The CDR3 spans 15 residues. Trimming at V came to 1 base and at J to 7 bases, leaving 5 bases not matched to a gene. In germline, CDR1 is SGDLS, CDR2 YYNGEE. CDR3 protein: CASSVLGQGANEAFF. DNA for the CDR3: TGTGCCAGCAGCGTACTGGGACAGGGGGCAAATGAAGCTTTCTTT.

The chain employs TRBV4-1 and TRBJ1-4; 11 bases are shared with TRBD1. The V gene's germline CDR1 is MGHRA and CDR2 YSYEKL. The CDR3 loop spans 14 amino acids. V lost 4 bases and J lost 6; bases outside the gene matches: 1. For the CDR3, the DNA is TGCGCCAGCAGCCCGGGACAGGGGGATGAAAAACTGTTTTTT. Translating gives CASSPGQGDEKLFF.

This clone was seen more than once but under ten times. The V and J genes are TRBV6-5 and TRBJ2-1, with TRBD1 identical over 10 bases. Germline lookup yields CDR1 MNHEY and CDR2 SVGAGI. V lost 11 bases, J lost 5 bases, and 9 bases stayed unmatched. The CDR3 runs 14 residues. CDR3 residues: CAVSGTGDNNEQFF. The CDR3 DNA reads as TGTGCCGTATCCGGGACAGGGGATAACAATGAGCAGTTCTTC.

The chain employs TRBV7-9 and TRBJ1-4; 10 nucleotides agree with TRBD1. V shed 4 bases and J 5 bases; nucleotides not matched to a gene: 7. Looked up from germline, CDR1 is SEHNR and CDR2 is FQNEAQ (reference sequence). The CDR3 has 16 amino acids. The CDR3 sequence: CASSSRGQGTNEKLFF. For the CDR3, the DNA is TGTGCCAGCAGCTCACGGGGACAGGGGACCAATGAAAAACTGTTTTTT.

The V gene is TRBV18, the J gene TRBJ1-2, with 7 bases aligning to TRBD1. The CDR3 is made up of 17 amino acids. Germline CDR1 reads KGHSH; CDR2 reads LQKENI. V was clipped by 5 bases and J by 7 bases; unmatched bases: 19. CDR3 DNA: TGTGCCAGCTCAGAATCAGGGGGGTCCTCCTATATTGGTGGCTACACCTTC. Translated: CASSESGGSSYIGGYTF.

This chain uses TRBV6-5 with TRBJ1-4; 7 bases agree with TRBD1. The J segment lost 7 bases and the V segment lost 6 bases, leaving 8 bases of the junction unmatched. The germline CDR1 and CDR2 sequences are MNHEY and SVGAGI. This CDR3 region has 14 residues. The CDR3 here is CASSHDRVPEKLFF. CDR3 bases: TGTGCCAGCAGCCACGACAGGGTCCCTGAAAAACTGTTTTTT.

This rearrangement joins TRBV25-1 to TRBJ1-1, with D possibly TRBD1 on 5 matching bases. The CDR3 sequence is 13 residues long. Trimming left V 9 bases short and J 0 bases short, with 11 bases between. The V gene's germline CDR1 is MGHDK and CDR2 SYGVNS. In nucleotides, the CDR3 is TGTGCCAGTAGACAGAAACTGAACACTGAAGCTTTCTTT. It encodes CASRQKLNTEAFF.

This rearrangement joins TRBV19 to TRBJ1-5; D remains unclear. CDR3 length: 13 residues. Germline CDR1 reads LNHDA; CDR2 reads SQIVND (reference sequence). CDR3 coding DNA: TGTGCAAGTGGGCAGGCTCTGAATCAGCCCCAGCATTTT. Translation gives CASGQALNQPQHF.

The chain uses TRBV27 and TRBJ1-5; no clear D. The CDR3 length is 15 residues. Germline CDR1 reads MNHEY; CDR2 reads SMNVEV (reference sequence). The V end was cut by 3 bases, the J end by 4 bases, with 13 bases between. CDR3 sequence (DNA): TGTGCCAGCAGTTTTCGGGGAGTTGCGAATCAGCCCCAGCATTTT. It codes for CASSFRGVANQPQHF.

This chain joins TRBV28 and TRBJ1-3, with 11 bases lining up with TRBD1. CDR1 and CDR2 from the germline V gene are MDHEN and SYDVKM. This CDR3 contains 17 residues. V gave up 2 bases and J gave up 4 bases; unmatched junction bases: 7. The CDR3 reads CASSLTGTGGSGNTIYF. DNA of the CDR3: TGTGCCAGCAGTTTAACCGGGACAGGGGGTTCCGGAAACACCATATATTTT.

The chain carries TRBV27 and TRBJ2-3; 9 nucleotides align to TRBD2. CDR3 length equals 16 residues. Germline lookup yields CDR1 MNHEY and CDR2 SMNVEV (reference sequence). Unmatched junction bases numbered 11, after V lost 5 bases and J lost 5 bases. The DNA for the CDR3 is TGTGCCAGCAGTCTCCTAGCGGGGCTAATTAGAGATACGCAGTATTTT. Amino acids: CASSLLAGLIRDTQYF.

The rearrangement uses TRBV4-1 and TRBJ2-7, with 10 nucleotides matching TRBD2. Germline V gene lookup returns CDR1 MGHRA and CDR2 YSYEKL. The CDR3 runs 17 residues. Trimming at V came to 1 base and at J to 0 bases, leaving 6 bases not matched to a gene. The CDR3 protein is CASSQVRSSGGSYEQYF. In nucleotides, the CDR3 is TGCGCCAGCAGCCAAGTTCGATCTAGCGGGGGCTCCTACGAGCAGTACTTC.

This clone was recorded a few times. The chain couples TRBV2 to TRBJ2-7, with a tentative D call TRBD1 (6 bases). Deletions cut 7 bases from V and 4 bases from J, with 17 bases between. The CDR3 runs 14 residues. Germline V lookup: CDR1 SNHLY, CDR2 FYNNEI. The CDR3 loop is CASKREQGLYEQYF. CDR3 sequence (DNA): TGTGCCAGCAAGAGGGAACAGGGTCTTTACGAGCAGTACTTC.

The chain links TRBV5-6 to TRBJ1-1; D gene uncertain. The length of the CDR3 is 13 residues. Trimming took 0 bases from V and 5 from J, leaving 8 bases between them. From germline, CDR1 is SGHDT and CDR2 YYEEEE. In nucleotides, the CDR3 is TGTGCCAGCAGCTTGGCCACGGGTACTGAAGCTTTCTTT. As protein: CASSLATGTEAFF. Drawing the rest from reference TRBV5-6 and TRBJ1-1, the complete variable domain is DAGVTQSPTHLIKTRGQQVTLRCSPKSGHDTVSWYQQALGQGPQFIFQYYEEEERQRGNFPDRFSGHQFPNYSSELNVNALLLGDSALYLCASSLATGTEAFFGQGTRLTVV.

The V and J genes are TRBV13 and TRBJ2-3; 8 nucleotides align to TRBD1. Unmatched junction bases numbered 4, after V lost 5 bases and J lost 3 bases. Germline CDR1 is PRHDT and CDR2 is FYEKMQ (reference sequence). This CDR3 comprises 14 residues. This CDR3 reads CASSTRQGTDTQYF. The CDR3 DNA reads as TGTGCCAGCAGCACGAGACAGGGGACAGATACGCAGTATTTT.

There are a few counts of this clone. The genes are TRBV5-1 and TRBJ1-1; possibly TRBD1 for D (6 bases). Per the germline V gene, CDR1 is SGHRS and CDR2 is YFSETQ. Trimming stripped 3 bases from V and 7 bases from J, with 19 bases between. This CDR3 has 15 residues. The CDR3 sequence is CASSSWDRAGDEAFF. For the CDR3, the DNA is TGCGCCAGCAGCTCATGGGACCGTGCAGGGGATGAAGCTTTCTTT.

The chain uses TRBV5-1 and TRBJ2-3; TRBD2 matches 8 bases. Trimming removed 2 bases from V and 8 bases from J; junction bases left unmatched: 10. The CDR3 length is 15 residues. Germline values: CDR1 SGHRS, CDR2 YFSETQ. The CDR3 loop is CASSFQRGPGGTQYF. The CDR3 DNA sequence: TGCGCCAGCAGCTTCCAGCGGGGGCCCGGAGGTACGCAGTATTTT.

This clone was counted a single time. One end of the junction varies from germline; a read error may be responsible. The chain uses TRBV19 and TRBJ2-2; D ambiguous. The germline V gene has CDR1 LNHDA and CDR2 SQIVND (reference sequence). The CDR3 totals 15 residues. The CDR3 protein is CASRMIGTGTGELFF. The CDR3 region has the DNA TGTGCCAGTCGTATGATAGGTACGGGCACCGGGGAGCTGTTTTTT.